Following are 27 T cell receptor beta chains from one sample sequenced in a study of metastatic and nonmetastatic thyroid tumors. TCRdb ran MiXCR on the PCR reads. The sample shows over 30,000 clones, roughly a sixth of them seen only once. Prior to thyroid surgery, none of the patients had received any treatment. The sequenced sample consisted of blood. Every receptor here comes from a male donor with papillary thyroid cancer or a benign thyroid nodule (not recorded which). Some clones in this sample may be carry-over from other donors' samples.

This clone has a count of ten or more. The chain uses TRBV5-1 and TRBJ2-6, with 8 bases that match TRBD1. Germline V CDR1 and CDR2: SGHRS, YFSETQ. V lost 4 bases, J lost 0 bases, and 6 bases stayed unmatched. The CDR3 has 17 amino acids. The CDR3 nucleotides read TGCGCCAGCAGCGACAGGGGCGACCCCTCTGGGGCCAACGTCCTGACTTTC. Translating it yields CASSDRGDPSGANVLTF.

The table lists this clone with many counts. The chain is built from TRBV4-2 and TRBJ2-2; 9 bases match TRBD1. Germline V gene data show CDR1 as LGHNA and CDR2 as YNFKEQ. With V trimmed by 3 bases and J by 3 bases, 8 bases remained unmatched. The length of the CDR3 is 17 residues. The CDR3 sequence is CASSQPTGGAHTGELFF. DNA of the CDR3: TGTGCCAGCAGCCAGCCAACAGGGGGCGCTCACACCGGGGAGCTGTTTTTT.

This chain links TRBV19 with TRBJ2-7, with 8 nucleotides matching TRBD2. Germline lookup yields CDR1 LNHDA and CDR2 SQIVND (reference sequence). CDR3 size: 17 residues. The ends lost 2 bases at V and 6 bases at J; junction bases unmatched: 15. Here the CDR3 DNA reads TGTGCCAGTAGTATATCGGTCGGCGGGAGGCCCACGGGCGAGCAGTACTTC. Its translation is CASSISVGGRPTGEQYF.

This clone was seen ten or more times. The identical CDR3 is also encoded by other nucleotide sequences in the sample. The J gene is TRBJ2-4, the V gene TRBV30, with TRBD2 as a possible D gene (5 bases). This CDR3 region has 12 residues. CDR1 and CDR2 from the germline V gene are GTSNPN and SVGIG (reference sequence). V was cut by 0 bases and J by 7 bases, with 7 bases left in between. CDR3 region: CAWSVLGNIQYF. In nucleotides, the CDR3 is TGTGCCTGGAGTGTACTAGGGAACATTCAGTACTTC.

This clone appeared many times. The CDR3 spells CASSPTKGQIYLTQYF. CDR3 nucleotide sequence: TGTGCCAGCAGCCCAACTAAGGGACAAATTTACCTGACCCAGTACTTC. The chain employs TRBV7-8 and TRBJ2-5; D may be TRBD1 (6 bases). The V and J ends lost 5 bases and 7 bases respectively, with 23 bases between them. The CDR3 length is 16 residues. CDR1 is SGHVS and CDR2 is FQNEAQ in the germline V gene.

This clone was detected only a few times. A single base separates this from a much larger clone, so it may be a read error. The CDR3 DNA reads TGCAGCTTTGAAGATTTGAAGGAGCAGTACTTC. Protein sequence: CSFEDLKEQYF. The chain couples TRBV29-1 to TRBJ2-7; D uncertain. From germline, CDR1 is SQVTM and CDR2 ANQGSEA. This CDR3 region has 11 residues.

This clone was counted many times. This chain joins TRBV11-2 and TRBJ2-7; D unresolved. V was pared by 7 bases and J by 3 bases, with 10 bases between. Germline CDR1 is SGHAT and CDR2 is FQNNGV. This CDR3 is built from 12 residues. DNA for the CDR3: TGTGCCAGCATCGGCCTACACTACGAGCAGTACTTC. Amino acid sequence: CASIGLHYEQYF.

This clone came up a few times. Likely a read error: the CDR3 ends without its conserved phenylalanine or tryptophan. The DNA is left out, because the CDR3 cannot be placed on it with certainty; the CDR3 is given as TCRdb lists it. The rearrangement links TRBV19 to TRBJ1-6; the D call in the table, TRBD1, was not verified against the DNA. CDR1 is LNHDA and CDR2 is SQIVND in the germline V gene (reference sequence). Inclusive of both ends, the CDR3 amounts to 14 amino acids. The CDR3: CASRQTGGNSPLQL.

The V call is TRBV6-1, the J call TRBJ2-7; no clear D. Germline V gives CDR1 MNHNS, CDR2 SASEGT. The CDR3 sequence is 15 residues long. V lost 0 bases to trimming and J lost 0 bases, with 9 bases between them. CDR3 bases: TGTGCCAGCAGTGAAGCGGCAGTTCGCTCCTACGAGCAGTACTTC. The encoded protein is CASSEAAVRSYEQYF.

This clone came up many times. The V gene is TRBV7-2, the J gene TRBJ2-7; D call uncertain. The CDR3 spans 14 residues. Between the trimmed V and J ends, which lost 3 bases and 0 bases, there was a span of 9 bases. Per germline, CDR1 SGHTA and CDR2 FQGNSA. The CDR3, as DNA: TGTGCCAGCAGCTTGCGGCAAATCTCCTACGAGCAGTACTTC. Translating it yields CASSLRQISYEQYF.

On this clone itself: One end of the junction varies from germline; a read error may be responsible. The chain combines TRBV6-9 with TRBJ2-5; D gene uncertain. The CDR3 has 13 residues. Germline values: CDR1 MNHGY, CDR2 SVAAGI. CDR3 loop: CDISEAGQETQYF. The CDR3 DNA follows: TGCGACATCAGTGAAGCCGGACAAGAGACCCAGTACTTC.

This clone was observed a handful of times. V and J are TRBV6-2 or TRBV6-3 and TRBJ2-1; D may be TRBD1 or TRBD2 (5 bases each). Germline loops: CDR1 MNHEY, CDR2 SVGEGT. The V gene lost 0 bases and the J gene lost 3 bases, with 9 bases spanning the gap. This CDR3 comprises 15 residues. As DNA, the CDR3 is TGTGCCAGCAGTTACTCCCGGGGCATCTACAATGAGCAGTTCTTC. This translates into CASSYSRGIYNEQFF.

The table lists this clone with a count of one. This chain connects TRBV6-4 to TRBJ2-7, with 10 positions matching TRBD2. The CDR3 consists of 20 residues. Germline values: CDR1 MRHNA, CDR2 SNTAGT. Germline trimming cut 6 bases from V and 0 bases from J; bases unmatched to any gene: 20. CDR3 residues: CASSDEREGRRLEPSYEQYF. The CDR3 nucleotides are TGTGCCAGCAGCGACGAGCGGGAGGGCCGGCGGCTAGAACCCTCCTACGAGCAGTACTTC.

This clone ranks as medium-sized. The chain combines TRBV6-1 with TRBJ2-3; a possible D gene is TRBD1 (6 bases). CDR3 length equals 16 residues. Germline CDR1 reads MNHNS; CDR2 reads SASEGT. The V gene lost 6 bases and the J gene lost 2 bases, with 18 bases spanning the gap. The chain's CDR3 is CASRVQGRLPTDTQYF. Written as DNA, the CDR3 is TGTGCCAGCAGAGTACAGGGACGATTACCCACAGATACGCAGTATTTT.

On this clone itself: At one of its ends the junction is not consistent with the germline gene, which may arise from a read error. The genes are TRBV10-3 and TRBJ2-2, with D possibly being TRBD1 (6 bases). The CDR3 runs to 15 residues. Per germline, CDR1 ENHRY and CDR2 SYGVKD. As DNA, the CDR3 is TGTACCATCAGTAGTCAGACAGGGAACACCGGGGAGCTGTTTTTT. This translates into CTISSQTGNTGELFF.

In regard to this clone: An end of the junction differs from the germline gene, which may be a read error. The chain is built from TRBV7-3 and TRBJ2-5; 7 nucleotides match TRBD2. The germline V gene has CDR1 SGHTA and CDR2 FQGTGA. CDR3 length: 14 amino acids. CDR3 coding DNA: TGTGCCAGAAGCTTAGGCGGGGGACAAGAGACCCAGTACTTC. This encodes CARSLGGGQETQYF.

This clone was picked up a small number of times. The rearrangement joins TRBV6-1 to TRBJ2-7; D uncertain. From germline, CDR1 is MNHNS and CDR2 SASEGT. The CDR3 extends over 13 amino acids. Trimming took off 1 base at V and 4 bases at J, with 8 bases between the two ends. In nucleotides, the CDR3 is TGTGCCAGCAGTGAAGGAGATCTTTACGAGCAGTACTTC. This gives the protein CASSEGDLYEQYF.

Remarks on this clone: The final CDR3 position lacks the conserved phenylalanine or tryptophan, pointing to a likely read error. For the CDR3, the DNA is TGTGCCTGGTCCCTACTCGGCGGTATACGTCGTGTCACCATATATGTT. Encoded protein: CAWSLLGGIRRVTIYV. The J gene is TRBJ1-3, the V gene TRBV30; D gene ambiguous. V shed 5 bases and J shed 9 bases, with 26 bases lying between them. Germline V gene data show CDR1 as GTSNPN and CDR2 as SVGIG (reference sequence). This CDR3 comprises 16 residues.

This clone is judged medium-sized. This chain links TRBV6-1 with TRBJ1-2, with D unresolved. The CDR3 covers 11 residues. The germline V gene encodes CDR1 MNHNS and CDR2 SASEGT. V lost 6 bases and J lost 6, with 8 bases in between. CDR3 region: CASRAIHGYTF. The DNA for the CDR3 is TGTGCCAGCAGGGCAATACATGGCTACACCTTC.

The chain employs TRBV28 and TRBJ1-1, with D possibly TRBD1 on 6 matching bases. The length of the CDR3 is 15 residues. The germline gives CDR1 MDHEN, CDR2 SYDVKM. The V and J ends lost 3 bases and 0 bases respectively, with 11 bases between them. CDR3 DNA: TGTGCCAGCAGTTTTCCAGGGGTAATGAACACTGAAGCTTTCTTT. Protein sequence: CASSFPGVMNTEAFF.

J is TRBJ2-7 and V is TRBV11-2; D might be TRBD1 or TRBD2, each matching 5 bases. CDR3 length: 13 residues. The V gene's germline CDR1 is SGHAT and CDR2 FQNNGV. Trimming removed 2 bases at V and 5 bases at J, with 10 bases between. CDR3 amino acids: CASSLPGSHEQYF. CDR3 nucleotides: TGTGCCAGCAGCTTACCAGGGAGCCACGAGCAGTACTTC.

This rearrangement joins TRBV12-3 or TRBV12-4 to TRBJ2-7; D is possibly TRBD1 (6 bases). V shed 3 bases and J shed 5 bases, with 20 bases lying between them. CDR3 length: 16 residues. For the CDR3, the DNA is TGTGCCAGCAGTTTCCCAAGCCTGGACAGTCCCCACGAGCAGTACTTC. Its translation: CASSFPSLDSPHEQYF.

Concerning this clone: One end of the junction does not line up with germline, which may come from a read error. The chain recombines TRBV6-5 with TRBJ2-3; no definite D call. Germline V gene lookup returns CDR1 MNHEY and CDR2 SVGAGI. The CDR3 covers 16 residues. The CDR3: CASSYPPAGRTDKQYF. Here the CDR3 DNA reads TGTGCCAGCAGTTACCCCCCCGCAGGACGCACAGATAAGCAGTATTTT.

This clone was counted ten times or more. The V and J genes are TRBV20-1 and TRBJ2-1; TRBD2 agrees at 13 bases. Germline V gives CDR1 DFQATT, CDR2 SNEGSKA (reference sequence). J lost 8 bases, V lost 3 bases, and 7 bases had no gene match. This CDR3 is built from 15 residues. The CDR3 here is CSARKGLAGRDEQFF. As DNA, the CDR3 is TGCAGTGCTAGGAAGGGACTAGCGGGACGGGATGAGCAGTTCTTC.

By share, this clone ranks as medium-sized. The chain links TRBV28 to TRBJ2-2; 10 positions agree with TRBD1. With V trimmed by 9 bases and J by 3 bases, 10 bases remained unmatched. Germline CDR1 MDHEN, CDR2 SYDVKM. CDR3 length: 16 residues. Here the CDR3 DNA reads TGTGCCAGTGGGCCAATGGGGACAGGGGACACCGGGGAGCTGTTTTTT. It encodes CASGPMGTGDTGELFF. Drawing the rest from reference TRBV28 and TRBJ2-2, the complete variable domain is DVKVTQSSRYLVKRTGEKVFLECVQDMDHENMFWYRQDPGLGLRLIYFSYDVKMKEKGDIPEGYSVSREKKERFSLILESASTNQTSMYLCASGPMGTGDTGELFFGEGSRLTVL.

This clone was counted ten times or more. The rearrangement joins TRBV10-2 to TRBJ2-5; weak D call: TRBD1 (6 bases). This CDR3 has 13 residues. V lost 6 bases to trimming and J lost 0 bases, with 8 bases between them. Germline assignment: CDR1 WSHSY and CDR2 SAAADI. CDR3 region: CASRRGYQETQYF. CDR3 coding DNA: TGCGCCAGCAGAAGGGGGTACCAAGAGACCCAGTACTTC.

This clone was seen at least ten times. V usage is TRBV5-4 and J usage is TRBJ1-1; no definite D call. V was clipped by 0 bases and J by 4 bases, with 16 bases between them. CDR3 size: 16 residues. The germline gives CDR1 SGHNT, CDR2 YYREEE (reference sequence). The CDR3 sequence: CASSLAHPDPITEAFF. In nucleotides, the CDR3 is TGTGCCAGCAGCTTGGCTCACCCGGATCCCATCACTGAAGCTTTCTTT.